This T cell receptor beta chain was obtained from a study of shared clonotypes between healthy human individuals. The study, taken as a whole, reports: Relative to memory subsets, naive subsets generally showed larger estimated richness. An expected dependence of interdonor clonotype sharing on sequencing depth was noted.

Deep was the level used in running the assay. As handled by the study authors: Because ImmunoSEQ provided only junction sequences with no quality scores, the filtering differed. Generated by immunoSEQ multiplex PCR, the TCRdb table keeps only in-frame clones and is missing some. V, J and clone size are taken as reported in that table, and D and trimming were inferred from the DNA itself. The repertoire holds around 2,000,000 clones, with 85% to 95% as singletons. Of note for this clone: Antigen: not known.

Germline V gives CDR1 SNHLY, CDR2 FYNNEI. Deletions cut 3 bases from V and 2 bases from J, with 14 bases between. This CDR3 has 15 residues. The receptor was isolated from a man younger than 30 in good health. J is TRBJ2-7 and V is TRBV2; unclear D gene. Sequences were obtained from naive CD4+ T cells sorted from blood. The subset: CD45RA+ positively selected. The CDR3 DNA reads TGTGCCAGCAGTGATAGTGCGCCTACTACCTACGAGCAGTACTTC. Translation gives CASSDSAPTTYEQYF. Looking up the rest from reference TRBV2 and TRBJ2-7 gives the full variable domain: EPEVTQTPSHQVTQMGQEVILRCVPISNHLYFYWYRQILGQKVEFLVSFYNNEISEKSEIFDDQFSVERPDGSNFTLKIRSTKLEDSAMYFCASSDSAPTTYEQYFGPGTRLTVT.